This TCR beta chain was documented in a study of blood T cell repertoires in COVID-19. The CDR3 totals 17 residues. V shed 0 bases, J shed 7 bases, and the junction held 13 bases outside the gene matches. Germline CDR1 SGHRS, CDR2 YFSETQ. Here immunoSEQ multiplex PCR was the method, and the copy in TCRdb shows in-frame clones only, minus some. The sample has fewer than 300,000 clones, around 85% seen once. This clone was seen only once. Sequenced input: peripheral blood. J is TRBJ2-5 and V is TRBV5-1; TRBD2 agrees at 9 bases. This receptor was taken from a man aged 50-59 years with active or convalescent COVID-19. The CDR3 loop is CASSLVIAGDNWGTQYF. CDR3 nucleotide sequence: TGCGCCAGCAGCTTGGTGATAGCGGGAGATAACTGGGGGACCCAGTACTTC. The complete variable domain, with remaining parts taken from reference TRBV5-1 and TRBJ2-5, reads KAGVTQTPRYLIKTRGQQVTLSCSPISGHRSVSWYQQTPGQGLQFLFEYFSETQRNKGNFPGRFSGRQFSNSRSEMNVSTLELGDSALYLCASSLVIAGDNWGTQYFGPGTRLLVL.